Listed below are T cell receptor beta chains from one sample, sequenced in a study of somatic mutations in cytotoxic T cells in rheumatoid arthritis. Clones were read by immunoSEQ multiplex PCR, and TCRdb kept only the in-frame ones, dropping some. The data show some 7,400 clones, 80% to 90% seen once. Specimen: CD8+ T cells sorted from blood. The origin of the receptors is an older woman with rheumatoid arthritis. Both conserved end residues are part of each CDR3. D genes are given only for firm matches.

J gene	V gene	D gene	CDR3 length	CDR3 DNA	CDR3 protein
TRBJ2-1	TRBV4-3	TRBD1	17	TGCGCCAGCAGCCAAGATCTGCGGACAGGGGTTAACAATGAGCAGTTCTTC	CASSQDLRTGVNNEQFF
TRBJ1-1	TRBV2	TRBD1	15	TGTGCCAGCAGTGGTGACAGGGGCGAGAACACTGAAGCTTTCTTT	CASSGDRGENTEAFF
TRBJ2-7	TRBV5-1	-	15	TGCGCCAGCAGCCCTGGCGAGCGGACTACCTACGAGCAGTACTTC	CASSPGERTTYEQYF
TRBJ2-2	TRBV2	TRBD1	16	TGTGCCAGCAGTGGGGACAGGGGAGTAATCACCGGGGAGCTGTTTTTT	CASSGDRGVITGELFF
TRBJ2-1	TRBV5-1	-	15	TGCGCCAGCAGCCCACACCCTAGGGGGGGCGATGAGCAGTTCTTC	CASSPHPRGGDEQFF
TRBJ2-5	TRBV7-7	TRBD1	17	TGTGCTAGCAGCTTAGATCCGGGGACAGGGAAGGGAAAGACCCAGTACTTC	CASSLDPGTGKGKTQYF
TRBJ2-3	TRBV5-4	TRBD2	14	TGTGCCAGCAGCCCCCAGCGGGGGGGCTCCCCGCAGTATTTT	CASSPQRGGSPQYF
TRBJ2-7	TRBV5-5	-	14	TGTGCCAGCAGCTTGGGACAGCCAACCTACGAGCAGTACTTC	CASSLGQPTYEQYF
TRBJ2-5	TRBV29-1	-	14	TGCAGCGTTGAACTACCACAGGGAAGAGAGACCCAGTACTTC	CSVELPQGRETQYF
TRBJ2-1	TRBV13	TRBD2	18	TGTGCCAGCAGCTCCCAGGGGACTAGCGGGATCTTCTACAATGAGCAGTTCTTC	CASSSQGTSGIFYNEQFF
TRBJ2-7	TRBV5-6	-	14	TGTGCTTCGCGGGACCGTTTTAGCTCCTACGAGCAGTACTTC	CASRDRFSSYEQYF
TRBJ2-6	TRBV7-8	TRBD2	18	TGTGCCAGCAGCCCCGGACTAGCGGCCTTGAGTGTGCCCAACGTCCTGACTTTC	CASSPGLAALSVPNVLTF
TRBJ1-6	TRBV7-9	-	15	TGTGCCAGCATATCTGAGGTCGCCTATAATTCCCCCCTCCACTTT	CASISEVAYNSPLHF
TRBJ2-7	TRBV9	-	15	TGTGCCAGCAGCGTAGATGGATCCAGGGCCTACGAGCAGTACTTC	CASSVDGSRAYEQYF
TRBJ2-5	TRBV11-2	-	14	TGTGCCAGCAGCGGATGGGACGGAGGGGAGACCCAGTACTTC	CASSGWDGGETQYF
TRBJ2-4	TRBV27	-	14	TGTGCCAGCAGCCTTGGCGGAGGGGAAAACATTCAGTACTTC	CASSLGGGENIQYF